This T cell receptor beta chain was captured in a study of cytomegalovirus exposure and HLA in healthy donors. Researchers ran the PCR with 60 Vbeta and 13 Jbeta primers. Produced via immunoSEQ multiplex PCR; TCRdb's table is partial and in-frame only. This table holds about 140,000 clones, around nine tenths found once. Regarding the study as a whole: Later examination showed HLA-associated TCR beta chains had greater clonal expansion than equally common others. According to an earlier analysis, most TCR beta V segments yielded productive rearrangements about 87% or about 30% of the time.

Worth noting for this clone: The antigen is undetermined.

CDR3 length: 12 amino acids. The germline V and J ends were trimmed by 6 bases and 3 bases, with 5 bases remaining between them. The germline CDR1 and CDR2 sequences are SNHLY and FYNNEI. The chain couples TRBV2 to TRBJ1-4; no clear D gene. What was sequenced was PBMCs. The receptor was isolated from a woman aged 25-40 years in good health and CMV-seronegative. Here the CDR3 DNA reads TGTGCCAGCAGGCGGGCTAATGAAAAACTGTTTTTT. This gives the protein CASRRANEKLFF.